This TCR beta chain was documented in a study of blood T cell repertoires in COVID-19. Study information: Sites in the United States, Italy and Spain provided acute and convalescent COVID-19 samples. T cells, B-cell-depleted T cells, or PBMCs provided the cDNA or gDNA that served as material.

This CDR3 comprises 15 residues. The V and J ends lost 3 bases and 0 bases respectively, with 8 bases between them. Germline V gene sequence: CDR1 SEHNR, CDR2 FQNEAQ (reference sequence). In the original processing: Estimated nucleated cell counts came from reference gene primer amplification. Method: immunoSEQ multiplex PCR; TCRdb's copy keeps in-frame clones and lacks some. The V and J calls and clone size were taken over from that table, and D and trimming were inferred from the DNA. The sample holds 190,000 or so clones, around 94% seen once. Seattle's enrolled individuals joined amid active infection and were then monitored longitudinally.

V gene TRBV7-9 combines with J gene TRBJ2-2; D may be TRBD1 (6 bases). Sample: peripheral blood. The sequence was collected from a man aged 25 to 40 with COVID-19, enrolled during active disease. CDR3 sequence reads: CASSFRDTNTGELFF. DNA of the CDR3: TGTGCCAGCAGCTTTAGGGACACGAACACCGGGGAGCTGTTTTTT.